A single sample is the source of the 21 T cell receptor beta chains below, sequenced in a study of tissue T cells after allogeneic stem cell transplantation. Time point given: mouse harvest day 7 after allogeneic transplant. Each mouse received 10^7 T-cell-depleted marrow cells plus 10^6 splenic CD5+ T cells by tail vein. The protocol was immunoSEQ multiplex PCR, while the TCRdb copy is restricted to in-frame clones and leaves out a portion. The sample shows about 5,000 clones, approximately 50% of them seen only once. The material sequenced was gut tissue. These receptors all come from a female BALB/c mouse given C57BL/6 T cells with graft-versus-host disease after an allogeneic hematopoietic cell transplant.

Points on this clone: The genes are named according to mouse. The CDR3 end lies 1 residue beyond the end of the read and is filled in from the germline J gene. This rearrangement joins TRBV12-2 to TRBJ2-1, with 10 bases fitting TRBD2. CDR1 is SGHLS and CDR2 is HYDKME in the germline V gene. The CDR3 sequence is 15 residues long. Trimming at V came to 0 bases and at J to 6 bases, leaving 4 bases not matched to a gene. CDR3 amino acids: CASSLGWGGAAEQFF. The DNA read from the CDR3 is TGTGCCAGCTCTCTCGGCTGGGGGGGCGCTGCTGAGCAGTTC. Filled out from reference TRBV12-2 and TRBJ2-1, the complete variable domain reads NSGVVQSPRYIIKGKGERSILKCIPISGHLSVAWYQQTQGQELKFFIQHYDKMERDKGNLPSRFSVQQFDDYHSEMNMSALELEDSAVYFCASSLGWGGAAEQFFGPGTRLTVL.

Concerning this clone itself: Germline and genes here are mouse. The DNA ends 1 residue before the CDR3 does, and the rest of the CDR3 is filled in from the germline J gene. V and J are TRBV3 and TRBJ1-5; 8 bases agree with TRBD1. Looked up from germline, CDR1 is SNHLY and CDR2 is FYNGKV (reference sequence). This CDR3 spans 13 amino acids. The J segment lost 6 bases and the V segment lost 5 bases, leaving 3 bases of the junction unmatched. The CDR3 region is CASSPGQGQAPLF. The sequenced CDR3 bases are TGTGCCAGCAGCCCTGGACAGGGCCAGGCTCCGCTT.

This clone was counted once. The gene symbols are mouse symbols. The CDR3 is cut off 1 residue early in the read; its end comes from the germline J gene. The chain uses TRBV13-3 and TRBJ1-6; D is perhaps TRBD1 (6 bases). TRBJ1-6 is an open reading frame, and its role is uncertain. The CDR3 is 13 amino acids. Trimming pared 5 bases from V and 3 bases from J, leaving 6 bases between. Germline CDR1 reads NNHDY; CDR2 reads SYVADS. CDR3 amino acids: CASRDSYNSPLYF. CDR3 DNA, as far as it was read: TGTGCCAGCAGGGACAGCTATAATTCGCCCCTCTAC.

In the case of this clone: Gene and germline names: mouse. The read ends 1 residue before the CDR3 terminus; that terminus is restored from the germline J gene. The chain combines TRBV26 with TRBJ2-3; D is possibly TRBD1 (5 bases). The germline gives CDR1 KGHPV, CDR2 FQNQEV (reference sequence). Trimming shortened V by 4 bases and J by 6 bases, and 5 bases separated the two germline ends. This CDR3 spans 11 amino acids. CDR3 in amino acids: CASSQGETLYF. The part of the CDR3 DNA that was read is TGTGCCAGCAGTCAGGGGGAAACGCTGTAT.

Worth noting for this clone: All gene names here are mouse names. With the read ending 1 residue before the CDR3 end, the germline J gene is used to fill in that end. The chain combines TRBV13-1 with TRBJ2-7; 10 bases line up with TRBD2. Germline lookup yields CDR1 NSHNY and CDR2 SYGAGN. The CDR3 spans 15 residues. The ends lost 1 base at V and 4 bases at J; junction bases unmatched: 5. The CDR3 is CASSDTGTGEYEQYF. The CDR3 DNA, read in part, is TGTGCCAGCAGTGATACCGGGACTGGGGAATATGAACAGTAC.

This clone is labeled large. Germline and genes: mouse. Sequencing ends 1 residue short of the CDR3 end; the germline J gene provides the rest. This sequence joins TRBV26 and TRBJ2-1; D is perhaps TRBD1 or TRBD2 (5 bases each). The CDR3 contains 14 residues. CDR1 KGHPV and CDR2 FQNQEV come from the germline V gene (reference sequence). Trimming removed 6 bases from V and 3 bases from J, with 12 bases in between. This chain's CDR3 is CASSSGTVYAEQFF. The DNA read from the CDR3 is TGTGCCAGCAGCTCCGGGACCGTCTATGCTGAGCAGTTC.

Notes on this clone: Gene labels here are mouse ones. Read data end 1 residue before the CDR3 end; the end is taken from the germline J gene. This rearrangement joins TRBV26 to TRBJ2-2; 8 nucleotides match TRBD2. The CDR3 is 16 amino acids. The ends lost 0 bases at V and 0 bases at J; junction bases unmatched: 0. Germline CDR1 reads KGHPV; CDR2 reads FQNQEV (reference sequence). CDR3 amino acids: CASSLSLGANTGQLYF. CDR3 DNA (partial): TGTGCCAGCAGTCTGTCACTGGGGGCAAACACCGGGCAGCTCTAC.

Regarding this clone: Gene names and germline refer to mouse. The read falls 1 residue short of the CDR3 end, and the missing part is taken from the germline J gene. This sequence joins TRBV26 and TRBJ2-4, with 9 bases identical to TRBD1. The germline V gene has CDR1 KGHPV and CDR2 FQNQEV (reference sequence). This CDR3 has 14 residues. The junction had 3 bases not matched to a gene; V was cut back by 5 bases and J by 3 bases. CDR3 in amino acids: CASSWDRAQNTLYF. The sequenced CDR3 bases are TGTGCCAGCAGTTGGGACAGGGCCCAAAACACCTTGTAC.

Note on this clone: The genes are named according to mouse. The DNA read from the CDR3 is TGTGCCAGCGGTGATTGGGGGGGGTCAGACACCCAGTAC. Translating it yields CASGDWGGSDTQY. The CDR3, in full, reads CASGDWGGSDTQYF. The chain joins TRBV13-2 to TRBJ2-5; 8 bases align to TRBD2. The read is 1 residue too short to cover the CDR3 end, so that end is filled in from the germline J gene. Germline CDR1 NNHNN, CDR2 SYGAGS (reference sequence). After removal of 1 base from V and 5 bases from J, the junction contained 3 bases not matched to a gene. The CDR3 consists of 14 residues.

Worth noting for this clone: The genes and germline here are from mouse. Read sequence stops 1 residue before the CDR3 end, and the germline J gene provides the missing end. The V gene is TRBV24, the J gene TRBJ2-7; the match to TRBD1 covers 7 bases. Germline V gene sequence: CDR1 KGHTA, CDR2 FRNEEI. V lost 0 bases, J lost 6 bases, and 2 bases stayed unmatched. The CDR3 consists of 13 residues. The CDR3 protein is CASSLYGTVEQYF. The part of the CDR3 DNA that was read is TGTGCCAGCAGTCTGTACGGGACAGTTGAACAGTAC.

Worth noting for this clone: Gene names follow the mouse nomenclature. Read sequence stops 1 residue before the CDR3 end, and the germline J gene provides the missing end. V is TRBV29 and J is TRBJ2-1, with 10 bases that match TRBD1. The germline gives CDR1 MSHET, CDR2 SYDVDS. V lost 3 bases, J lost 7 bases, and 6 bases stayed unmatched. The CDR3 is 15 amino acids. The sequenced CDR3 bases are TGTGCTAGCAGTTTGTTCGACAGGGGGCGGGCTGAGCAGTTC. This translates into CASSLFDRGRAEQF. The CDR3 in its entirety is CASSLFDRGRAEQFF.

Concerning this clone: Genes and germline come from the mouse. The CDR3 is cut off 1 residue early in the read; its end comes from the germline J gene. This chain links TRBV13-1 with TRBJ2-5; the D gene is possibly TRBD2 (5 bases). This CDR3 comprises 14 residues. V was cut by 0 bases and J by 2 bases, with 7 bases left in between. The germline CDR1 and CDR2 sequences are NSHNY and SYGAGN. Partial CDR3 DNA: TGTGCCAGCAGTGATGTGGGGTTCCAAGACACCCAGTAC. This gives the protein CASSDVGFQDTQY. The full-length CDR3 reads as CASSDVGFQDTQYF.

As for this clone: Gene names are the mouse ones. With the read ending 1 residue before the CDR3 end, the germline J gene is used to fill in that end. The rearrangement joins TRBV13-1 to TRBJ2-7; unclear D gene. Per germline, CDR1 NSHNY and CDR2 SYGAGN. Trimming left V 0 bases short and J 4 bases short, with 5 bases between. The CDR3 runs 12 residues. The sequenced CDR3 bases are TGTGCCAGCAGTGATGTCAGATATGAACAGTAC. It translates to CASSDVRYEQY. The whole CDR3 protein reads CASSDVRYEQYF.

There are a few counts of this clone. Gene labels here are mouse ones. The read halts 1 residue ahead of the CDR3 end, with the missing end drawn from the germline J gene. The rearrangement joins TRBV14 to TRBJ2-7; 7 positions agree with TRBD1. Trimming took 1 base from V and 2 from J; bases not matched to a gene: 3. Germline CDR1 and CDR2: SGHDT and FRDEAV. The CDR3 runs to 14 residues. The sequenced CDR3 bases are TGTGCCAGCAGTTTCAGGGACAGACCCTATGAACAGTAC. This translates into CASSFRDRPYEQY. The entire CDR3 reads CASSFRDRPYEQYF. The complete variable domain, with remaining parts taken from reference TRBV14 and TRBJ2-7, reads EAGVTQSPRYAVLQEGQAVSFWCDPISGHDTLYWYQQPRDQGPQLLVYFRDEAVIDNSQLPSDRFSAVRPKGTNSTLKIQSAKQGDTATYLCASSFRDRPYEQYFGPGTRLTVL.

In regard to this clone: The gene names given are mouse names. With the read ending 1 residue before the CDR3 end, the germline J gene is used to fill in that end. The V gene is TRBV5, the J gene TRBJ2-5; TRBD2 agrees at 9 bases. From germline, CDR1 is LGHNA and CDR2 YNLKQL (reference sequence). This CDR3 contains 15 residues. V lost 4 bases to trimming and J lost 4 bases; unmatched junction nucleotides: 6. The CDR3 loop reads CASSLRLGVKDTQYF. The covered CDR3 bases are TGTGCCAGCAGCCTCCGACTGGGGGTAAAAGACACCCAGTAC.

To note about this clone: Here the gene names and germline are mouse. The read comes to an end 1 residue before the CDR3 does, leaving the germline J gene to fill in the end. The V gene is TRBV26, the J gene TRBJ1-4; 9 nucleotides agree with TRBD1. CDR3 size: 14 residues. With V trimmed by 5 bases and J by 6 bases, 4 bases remained unmatched. Germline V gives CDR1 KGHPV, CDR2 FQNQEV (reference sequence). The sequenced CDR3 bases are TGTGCCAGCAGTGGGGACAGGGTGGACGAAAGATTATTT. This gives the protein CASSGDRVDERLF. The whole CDR3 sequence reads CASSGDRVDERLFF.

About this clone itself: Mouse gene names and germline throughout. The read gets to within 1 residue of the CDR3 end, and the germline J gene fills in the rest. V gene TRBV13-2 combines with J gene TRBJ2-5; 13 bases map to TRBD2. The CDR3 has 14 amino acids. Germline V gene sequence: CDR1 NNHNN, CDR2 SYGAGS (reference sequence). After removal of 2 bases from V and 10 bases from J, the junction contained 4 bases not matched to a gene. The CDR3 protein is CASGDGLGGRPQYF. CDR3 DNA (partial): TGTGCCAGCGGTGACGGACTGGGGGGGCGCCCCCAGTAC.

This clone is large in the sample. Any gene name here is a mouse gene name. The read finishes 1 residue shy of the CDR3 end, and the germline J gene is used to complete it. The chain employs TRBV26 and TRBJ1-2; 9 bases are shared with TRBD1. V lost 4 bases, J lost 4 bases, and 7 bases stayed unmatched. Per the germline V gene, CDR1 is KGHPV and CDR2 is FQNQEV (reference sequence). This CDR3 comprises 15 residues. CDR3 amino acids: CASSHPGQGTSDYTF. The part of the CDR3 DNA that was read is TGTGCCAGCAGTCATCCGGGACAGGGAACCTCCGACTACACC.

This clone appeared a few times. Gene names are mouse gene names. The CDR3 end lies 1 residue beyond the end of the read and is filled in from the germline J gene. The chain recombines TRBV14 with TRBJ2-3; 13 bases are a match to TRBD2. This CDR3 region has 15 residues. Per the germline V gene, CDR1 is SGHDT and CDR2 is FRDEAV. V trimming: 5 bases; J trimming: 6 bases; junction bases outside the gene matches: 6. The CDR3 sequence: CASSYRDWGGETLYF. The covered CDR3 bases are TGTGCCAGCAGCTACCGGGACTGGGGGGGGGAAACGCTGTAT.

In this sample, this clone turned up a few times. Mouse gene names apply. The missing CDR3 end, 1 residue past where the read stops, is filled in from the germline J gene. The chain uses TRBV19 and TRBJ2-7; 7 bases are shared with TRBD2. The CDR3 length is 12 residues. Germline lookup yields CDR1 FNHDT and CDR2 SITEND (reference sequence). V trimming: 2 bases; J trimming: 4 bases; junction bases outside the gene matches: 0. The CDR3 region is CASSMGGYEQYF. The CDR3 bases that were read are TGTGCCAGCAGTATGGGGGGGTATGAACAGTAC.

On this clone itself: Gene names refer to mouse genes. The read comes to an end 1 residue before the CDR3 does, leaving the germline J gene to fill in the end. This chain joins TRBV12-1 and TRBJ2-2; perhaps TRBD1 as D (6 bases). Germline lookup yields CDR1 SGHSN and CDR2 HYEKVE. Trimming stripped 2 bases from V and 2 bases from J, with 8 bases between. The CDR3 loop spans 14 amino acids. The CDR3 loop is CASSPGHNTGQLYF. CDR3 bases read: TGTGCCAGCTCTCCGGGACATAACACCGGGCAGCTCTAC.